These 13 T cell receptor beta chains were sequenced from one sample in a study of T-cell memory formation after mild COVID-19. TCRdb ran MiXCR on the 5' RACE reads and lists one entry per CDR3 protein. The sample shows 550,000 to 600,000 distinct CDR3 sequences, around 16% of them seen only once. The sequenced sample was PBMCs or a T cell subset sorted from them (not recorded which). Receptors originate from an adult woman who had mild COVID-19 (a few samples of this study predate the infection). Cell type and time point are not known.

For the CDR3, the DNA is TGCGCCAGCAGCCTATTAGCGGGGGCCGAAGAGACCCAGTACTTC. Encoded protein: CASSLLAGAEETQYF. The chain has TRBV5-1 and TRBJ2-5; 9 bases map to TRBD2. This CDR3 spans 15 amino acids. Looked up from germline, CDR1 is SGHRS and CDR2 is YFSETQ. The trim removed 4 bases at V and 3 bases at J, leaving 7 bases unmatched. Full variable domain (outside the CDR3, taken from reference TRBV5-1 and TRBJ2-5): KAGVTQTPRYLIKTRGQQVTLSCSPISGHRSVSWYQQTPGQGLQFLFEYFSETQRNKGNFPGRFSGRQFSNSRSEMNVSTLELGDSALYLCASSLLAGAEETQYFGPGTRLLVL.

V gene TRBV4-2 combines with J gene TRBJ2-1; 7 positions match TRBD2. V was clipped by 7 bases and J by 10 bases; unmatched bases: 7. The CDR3 is 12 amino acids. Looked up from germline, CDR1 is LGHNA and CDR2 is YNFKEQ. The CDR3: CASTSGSGEQFF. In DNA, the CDR3 is TGTGCCAGCACTAGCGGATCGGGGGAGCAGTTCTTC.

The V gene is TRBV20-1, the J gene TRBJ2-7; TRBD2 is a possible D gene (5 bases). The V end was cut by 5 bases, the J end by 2 bases, with 16 bases between. The CDR3 runs 14 residues. Germline CDR1 is DFQATT and CDR2 is SNEGSKA (reference sequence). The CDR3 spells CSAAPGGEPYEQYF. The CDR3 nucleotides are TGCAGTGCTGCCCCTGGAGGCGAACCCTACGAGCAGTACTTC.

V and J are TRBV6-2 or TRBV6-3 and TRBJ2-1; 14 nucleotides line up with TRBD2. Trimming took 8 bases from V and 4 from J; bases not matched to a gene: 4. Per germline, CDR1 MNHEY and CDR2 SVGEGT. The CDR3 totals 15 residues. The chain's CDR3 is CASLGTSGSYNEQFF. The CDR3 DNA reads TGTGCCAGCCTTGGGACTAGCGGGAGTTACAATGAGCAGTTCTTC.

The chain employs TRBV5-5 and TRBJ1-1; D ambiguous. V was trimmed by 2 bases and J by 1 base, leaving 6 bases between them. This CDR3 region has 13 residues. The germline gives CDR1 SGHKS, CDR2 YYEKEE (reference sequence). In nucleotides, the CDR3 is TGTGCCAGCAGCTTCGGCACGAACACTGAAGCTTTCTTT. This encodes CASSFGTNTEAFF. The full variable domain, rest sourced from reference TRBV5-5 and TRBJ1-1, is DAGVTQSPTHLIKTRGQQVTLRCSPISGHKSVSWYQQVLGQGPQFIFQYYEKEERGRGNFPDRFSARQFPNYSSELNVNALLLGDSALYLCASSFGTNTEAFFGQGTRLTVV.

The CDR3 is CASSTDGQGRFYEQYF. CDR3 nucleotides: TGTGCCAGCAGCACCGACGGACAGGGGCGTTTCTACGAGCAGTACTTC. J is TRBJ2-7 and V is TRBV7-9; 9 bases agree with TRBD1. The CDR3 is made up of 16 amino acids. Per germline, CDR1 SEHNR and CDR2 FQNEAQ (reference sequence). V dropped 5 bases and J dropped 3; count of bases not matched to a gene: 11. The entire variable domain, with the rest obtained from reference TRBV7-9 and TRBJ2-7, is as follows: DTGVSQNPRHKITKRGQNVTFRCDPISEHNRLYWYRQTLGQGPEFLTYFQNEAQLEKSRLLSDRFSAERPKGSFSTLEIQRTEQGDSAMYLCASSTDGQGRFYEQYFGPGTRLTVT.

J is TRBJ1-2 and V is TRBV5-6, with D maybe TRBD1 (5 bases). The CDR3 covers 14 residues. Trimming stripped 2 bases from V and 4 bases from J, with 12 bases between. Germline CDR1 reads SGHDT; CDR2 reads YYEEEE. CDR3 sequence: CASSLFGAGYGYTF. CDR3 in DNA: TGTGCCAGCAGCTTATTCGGGGCGGGCTATGGCTACACCTTC.

The chain is built from TRBV5-1 and TRBJ2-7; the D gene is possibly TRBD2 (5 bases). Germline V CDR1 and CDR2: SGHRS, YFSETQ. The CDR3 extends over 13 amino acids. V was shortened by 3 bases and J by 5 bases, with 12 bases between the two germline ends. DNA for the CDR3: TGCGCCAGCAGCTCGGACTGGCGCCACGAGCAGTACTTC. Its translation is CASSSDWRHEQYF. The variable domain in full, with the rest retrieved from reference TRBV5-1 and TRBJ2-7, is KAGVTQTPRYLIKTRGQQVTLSCSPISGHRSVSWYQQTPGQGLQFLFEYFSETQRNKGNFPGRFSGRQFSNSRSEMNVSTLELGDSALYLCASSSDWRHEQYFGPGTRLTVT.

The gene calls are TRBV7-8 and TRBJ1-6, with a tentative D call TRBD1 (5 bases). The CDR3 is 14 amino acids. V lost 8 bases and J lost 7, with 15 bases in between. Germline loops: CDR1 SGHVS, CDR2 FQNEAQ. The CDR3 is CASENLAGNSPLHF. The CDR3 nucleotides are TGTGCCAGCGAAAACCTCGCAGGGAATTCACCCCTCCACTTT.

This clonotype has just a few counts. V usage is TRBV7-9 and J usage is TRBJ1-2, with 7 bases lining up with TRBD1. Germline V CDR1 and CDR2: SEHNR, FQNEAQ (reference sequence). The CDR3 is 15 amino acids. V dropped 11 bases and J dropped 0; count of bases not matched to a gene: 12. The CDR3 DNA reads as TGTGCCGGCACCGTAAACAGGGGAGCTAACTATGGCTACACCTTC. This translates into CAGTVNRGANYGYTF.

There are a few counts of this clonotype. The chain uses TRBV6-6 and TRBJ2-7; 10 positions match TRBD1. V was pared by 2 bases and J by 0 bases, with 1 base of the junction left unmatched. Looked up from germline, CDR1 is MNHNY and CDR2 is SVGAGI (reference sequence). CDR3 length: 15 amino acids. CDR3 bases: TGTGCCAGCAGTTACCGGGACAGGGGCTCCTACGAGCAGTACTTC. Amino acids: CASSYRDRGSYEQYF.

This clonotype was seen more than once but under ten times. This sequence joins TRBV5-5 and TRBJ2-7; D possibly matches TRBD1 or TRBD2 (5 bases each). Per germline, CDR1 SGHKS and CDR2 YYEKEE (reference sequence). Trimming shortened V by 1 base and J by 6 bases, and 14 bases separated the two germline ends. The CDR3 length is 14 residues. CDR3 region: CASSLSIEGLEQYF. As DNA, the CDR3 is TGTGCCAGCAGCTTGAGTATTGAGGGGCTCGAGCAGTACTTC.

This clonotype appeared a few times. This chain uses TRBV2 with TRBJ2-2; a weak D match, TRBD2 (6 bases). The CDR3 runs 15 residues. Germline V gene lookup returns CDR1 SNHLY and CDR2 FYNNEI. Trimming took 3 bases from V and 4 from J, leaving 12 bases between them. The CDR3 coding sequence is TGTGCCAGCAGTGAGCCTTACGGGGGCACCGGGGAGCTGTTTTTT. Translated, it gives CASSEPYGGTGELFF.